These T cell receptor beta chains were read from a single sample in a study of early T cells in non-severe SARS-CoV-2 infection. TCRdb ran MiXCR on the 5' RACE reads and lists one entry per CDR3 protein. Among about 52,000 distinct CDR3 sequences, approximately 8.4% were seen once, and the ten largest hold roughly 4.2%. The source material was whole blood. These receptors were taken from an adult who was a healthcare worker with PCR-confirmed SARS-CoV-2 infection or an uninfected control (not recorded which). CDR3s include the opening cysteine and the closing phenylalanine or tryptophan. The D gene is left open where the match is weak. Not all rows give a size; the values are once, few, many and, for expanded clones, a class.

j_call | d_call | clone_size | v_call | cdr3_aa | cdr3_nt
TRBJ2-7 | TRBD2 | few | TRBV20-1 | CSAPEGGLAVYEQYF | TGCAGTGCTCCCGAGGGGGGACTAGCGGTTTACGAGCAGTACTTC
TRBJ2-5 | . | few | TRBV19 | CASRELAGETQYF | TGTGCCAGTAGAGAACTAGCCGGGGAGACCCAGTACTTC
TRBJ1-2 | . | . | TRBV15 | CATSRANRVPLDYGYTF | TGTGCCACCAGCAGAGCAAACAGGGTCCCGCTAGACTATGGCTACACCTTC
TRBJ2-7 | TRBD2 | . | TRBV18 | CASSPGGTGKGLYEQYF | TGTGCCAGCTCACCGGGGGGGACGGGGAAAGGCCTCTACGAGCAGTACTTC
TRBJ1-1 | TRBD1 | . | TRBV11-2 | CASSSIRGGDTEAFF | TGTGCCAGCAGCTCCATCCGAGGGGGCGACACTGAAGCTTTCTTT
TRBJ2-3 | . | . | TRBV27 | CASSFRGSDTQYF | TGTGCCAGCAGTTTTCGGGGTTCAGATACGCAGTATTTT
TRBJ2-3 | TRBD2 | . | TRBV28 | CASSVDLAGDTQYF | TGTGCCAGCAGTGTGGATCTAGCGGGGGATACGCAGTATTTT
TRBJ2-7 | . | . | TRBV5-1 | CASSPAWTETYEQYF | TGCGCCAGCAGCCCCGCATGGACGGAGACCTACGAGCAGTACTTC
TRBJ2-2 | . | few | TRBV14 | CASSQVGGPGELFF | TGTGCCAGCAGCCAAGTGGGTGGTCCCGGGGAGCTGTTTTTT
TRBJ2-7 | TRBD2 | once | TRBV28 | CASSFELAGVEQYF | TGTGCCAGCAGTTTTGAACTAGCGGGAGTTGAGCAGTACTTC
TRBJ2-7 | . | many | TRBV12-3/TRBV12-4 | CASSRGGEQYF | TGTGCCAGCAGTAGGGGGGGCGAGCAGTACTTC
TRBJ2-2 | TRBD2 | many | TRBV7-6 | CASSFEAAGGPGGELFF | TGTGCCAGCAGCTTTGAAGCAGCGGGAGGGCCAGGCGGGGAGCTGTTTTTT
TRBJ1-1 | . | few | TRBV11-2 | CASSGWTEAFF | TGTGCCAGCAGCGGGTGGACTGAAGCTTTCTTT
TRBJ2-1 | TRBD2 | . | TRBV2 | CASSDSGGSYNEQFF | TGTGCCAGCAGTGATAGCGGGGGCTCCTACAATGAGCAGTTCTTC
TRBJ1-5 | . | many | TRBV5-5 | CASSSYSNQPQHF | TGTGCCAGCAGCAGTTATAGCAATCAGCCCCAGCATTTT
TRBJ2-2 | . | few | TRBV12-5 | CASGPRDTGELFF | TGTGCTAGTGGTCCCCGCGACACCGGGGAGCTGTTTTTT